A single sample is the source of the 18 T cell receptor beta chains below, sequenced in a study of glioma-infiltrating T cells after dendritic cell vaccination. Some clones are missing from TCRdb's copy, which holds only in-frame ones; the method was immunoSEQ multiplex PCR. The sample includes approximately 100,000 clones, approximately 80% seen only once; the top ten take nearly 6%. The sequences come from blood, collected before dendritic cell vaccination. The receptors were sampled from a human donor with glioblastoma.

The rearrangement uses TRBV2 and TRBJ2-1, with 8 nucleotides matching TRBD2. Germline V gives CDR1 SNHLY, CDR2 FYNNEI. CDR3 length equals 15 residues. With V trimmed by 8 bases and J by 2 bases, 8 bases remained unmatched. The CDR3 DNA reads TGTGCCAGCGGGGTCACTAGCGGAACCTACAATGAGCAGTTCTTC. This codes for CASGVTSGTYNEQFF.

The CDR3 is CASSDASGRAGSSTDTQYF. For the CDR3, the DNA is TGCGCCAGCAGTGATGCTAGCGGGAGGGCCGGTTCTAGCACAGATACGCAGTATTTT. This chain joins TRBV10-2 and TRBJ2-3; 12 bases are shared with TRBD2. V shed 3 bases, J shed 0 bases, and the junction held 10 bases outside the gene matches. The germline CDR1 and CDR2 sequences are WSHSY and SAAADI. The CDR3 contains 19 residues.

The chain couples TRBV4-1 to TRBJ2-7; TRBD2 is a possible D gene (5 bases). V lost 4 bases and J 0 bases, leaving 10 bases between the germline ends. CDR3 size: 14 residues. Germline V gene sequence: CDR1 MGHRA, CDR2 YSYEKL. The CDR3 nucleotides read TGCGCCAGCAGCCGTCTCGGGGTCTCCTACGAGCAGTACTTC. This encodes CASSRLGVSYEQYF.

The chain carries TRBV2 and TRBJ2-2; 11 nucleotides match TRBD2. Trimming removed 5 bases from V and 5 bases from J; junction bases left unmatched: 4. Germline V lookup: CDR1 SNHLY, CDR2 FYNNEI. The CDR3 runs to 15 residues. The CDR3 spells CASSKLAGGTGELFF. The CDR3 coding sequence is TGTGCCAGCAGTAAGCTAGCGGGAGGTACCGGGGAGCTGTTTTTT.

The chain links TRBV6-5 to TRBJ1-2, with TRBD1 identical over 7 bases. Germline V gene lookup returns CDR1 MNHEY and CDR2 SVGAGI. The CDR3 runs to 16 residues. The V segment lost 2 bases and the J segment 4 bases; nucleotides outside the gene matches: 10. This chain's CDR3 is CASSYRITGTVYGYTF. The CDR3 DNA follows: TGTGCCAGCAGTTACCGTATAACCGGGACAGTCTATGGCTACACCTTC.

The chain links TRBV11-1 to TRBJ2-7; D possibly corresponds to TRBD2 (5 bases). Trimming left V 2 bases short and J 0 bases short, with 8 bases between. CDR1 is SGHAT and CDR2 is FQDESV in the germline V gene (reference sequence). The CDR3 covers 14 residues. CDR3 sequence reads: CASSLFGNSYEQYF. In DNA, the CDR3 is TGTGCCAGCAGCTTATTCGGGAACTCCTACGAGCAGTACTTC.

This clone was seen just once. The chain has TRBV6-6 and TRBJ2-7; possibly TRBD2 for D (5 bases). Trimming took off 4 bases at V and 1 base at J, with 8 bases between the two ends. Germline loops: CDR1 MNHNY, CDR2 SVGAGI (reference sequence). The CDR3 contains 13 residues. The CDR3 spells CASSSPGSYEQYF. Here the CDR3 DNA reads TGTGCCAGCAGTTCCCCGGGATCCTACGAGCAGTACTTC.

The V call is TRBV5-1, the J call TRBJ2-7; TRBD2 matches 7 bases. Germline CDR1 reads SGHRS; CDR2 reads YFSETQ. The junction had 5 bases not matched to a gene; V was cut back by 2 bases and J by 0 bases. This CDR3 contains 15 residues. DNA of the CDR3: TGCGCCAGCAGCTTTTGGGGGGGGAGCTCCTACGAGCAGTACTTC. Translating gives CASSFWGGSSYEQYF.

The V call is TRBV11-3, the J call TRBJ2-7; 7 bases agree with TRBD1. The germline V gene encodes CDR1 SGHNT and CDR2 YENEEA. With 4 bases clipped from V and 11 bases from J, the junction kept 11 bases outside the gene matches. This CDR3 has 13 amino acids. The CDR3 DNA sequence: TGTGCCAGCAGCTCCCACCGGGACAGCGTAAAGTACTTC. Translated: CASSSHRDSVKYF.

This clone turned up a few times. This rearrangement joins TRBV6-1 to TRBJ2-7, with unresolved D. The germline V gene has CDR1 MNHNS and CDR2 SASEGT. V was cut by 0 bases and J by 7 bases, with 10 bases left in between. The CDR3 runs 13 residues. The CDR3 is CASSEATNFEQYF. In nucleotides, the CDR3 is TGTGCCAGCAGTGAAGCTACGAACTTTGAGCAGTACTTC.

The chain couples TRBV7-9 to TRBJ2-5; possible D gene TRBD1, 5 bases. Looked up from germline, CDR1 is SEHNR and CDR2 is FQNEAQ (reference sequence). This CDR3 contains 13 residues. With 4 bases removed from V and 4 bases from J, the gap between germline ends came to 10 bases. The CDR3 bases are TGTGCCAGCAGCTATCAGGGTCCAGAGACCCAGTACTTC. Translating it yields CASSYQGPETQYF.

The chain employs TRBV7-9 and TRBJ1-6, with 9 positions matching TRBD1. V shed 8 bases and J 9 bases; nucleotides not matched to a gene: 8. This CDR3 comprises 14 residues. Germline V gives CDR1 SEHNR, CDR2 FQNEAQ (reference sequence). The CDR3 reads CASGRDRESSPLHF. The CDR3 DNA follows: TGTGCCAGCGGCCGGGACAGGGAGTCTTCACCCCTCCACTTT. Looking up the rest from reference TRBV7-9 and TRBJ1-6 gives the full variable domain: DTGVSQNPRHKITKRGQNVTFRCDPISEHNRLYWYRQTLGQGPEFLTYFQNEAQLEKSRLLSDRFSAERPKGSFSTLEIQRTEQGDSAMYLCASGRDRESSPLHFGNGTRLTVT.

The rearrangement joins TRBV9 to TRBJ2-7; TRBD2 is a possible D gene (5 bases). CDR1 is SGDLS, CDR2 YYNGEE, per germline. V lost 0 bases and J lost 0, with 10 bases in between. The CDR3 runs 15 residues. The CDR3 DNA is TGTGCCAGCAGCGTAGGACTACCCACCTCCTACGAGCAGTACTTC. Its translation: CASSVGLPTSYEQYF. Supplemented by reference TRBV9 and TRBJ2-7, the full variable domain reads DSGVTQTPKHLITATGQRVTLRCSPRSGDLSVYWYQQSLDQGLQFLIQYYNGEERAKGNILERFSAQQFPDLHSELNLSSLELGDSALYFCASSVGLPTSYEQYFGPGTRLTVT.

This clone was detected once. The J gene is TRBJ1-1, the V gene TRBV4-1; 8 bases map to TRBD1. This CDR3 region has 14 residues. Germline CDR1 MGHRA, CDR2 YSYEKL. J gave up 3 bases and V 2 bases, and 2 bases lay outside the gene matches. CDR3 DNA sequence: TGCGCCAGCAGCCAAACAGGGGGATACACTGAAGCTTTCTTT. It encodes CASSQTGGYTEAFF.

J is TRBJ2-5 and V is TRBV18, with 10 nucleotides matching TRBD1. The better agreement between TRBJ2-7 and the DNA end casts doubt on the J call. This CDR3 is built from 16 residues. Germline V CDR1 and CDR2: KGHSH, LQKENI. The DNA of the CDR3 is TGTGCCAGCTCACCACAACCGCCGGGACAGGGGTACGAGCAGTACTTC. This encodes CASSPQPPGQGYEQYF.

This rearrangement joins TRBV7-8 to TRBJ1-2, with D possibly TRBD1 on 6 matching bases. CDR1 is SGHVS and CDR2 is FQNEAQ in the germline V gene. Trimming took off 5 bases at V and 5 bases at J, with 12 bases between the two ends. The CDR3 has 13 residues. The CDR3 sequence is CASSPQGPYGYTF. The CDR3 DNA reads TGTGCCAGCAGCCCACAGGGTCCTTATGGCTACACCTTC.

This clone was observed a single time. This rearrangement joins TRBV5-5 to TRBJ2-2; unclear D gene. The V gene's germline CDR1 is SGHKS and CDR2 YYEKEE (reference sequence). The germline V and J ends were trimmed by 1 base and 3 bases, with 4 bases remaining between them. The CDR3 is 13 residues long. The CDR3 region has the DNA TGTGCCAGCAGCTTGTCATACACCGGGGAGCTGTTTTTT. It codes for CASSLSYTGELFF.

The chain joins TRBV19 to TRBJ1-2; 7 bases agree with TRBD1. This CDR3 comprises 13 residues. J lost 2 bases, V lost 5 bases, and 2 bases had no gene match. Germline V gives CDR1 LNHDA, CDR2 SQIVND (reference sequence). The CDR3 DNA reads TGTGCCAGTAGTCCCAGGGGGAACTATGGCTACACCTTC. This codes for CASSPRGNYGYTF.